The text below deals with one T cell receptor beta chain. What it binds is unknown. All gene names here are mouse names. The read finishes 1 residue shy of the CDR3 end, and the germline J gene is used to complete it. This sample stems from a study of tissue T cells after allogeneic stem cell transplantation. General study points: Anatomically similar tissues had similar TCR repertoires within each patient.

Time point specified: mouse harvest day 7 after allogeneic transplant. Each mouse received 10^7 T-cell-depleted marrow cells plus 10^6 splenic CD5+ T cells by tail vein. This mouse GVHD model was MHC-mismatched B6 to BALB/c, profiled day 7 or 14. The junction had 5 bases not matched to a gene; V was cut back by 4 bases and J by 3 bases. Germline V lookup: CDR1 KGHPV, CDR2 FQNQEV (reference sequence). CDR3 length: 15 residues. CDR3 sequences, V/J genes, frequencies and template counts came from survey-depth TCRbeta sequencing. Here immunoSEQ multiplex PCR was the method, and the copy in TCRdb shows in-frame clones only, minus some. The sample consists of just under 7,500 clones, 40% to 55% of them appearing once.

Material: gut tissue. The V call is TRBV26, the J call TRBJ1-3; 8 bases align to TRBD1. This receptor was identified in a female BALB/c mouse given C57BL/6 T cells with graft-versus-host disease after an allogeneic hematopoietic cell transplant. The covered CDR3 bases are TGTGCCAGCAGTCGACAGGGGCCTTTTGGAAATACGCTCTAT. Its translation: CASSRQGPFGNTLY. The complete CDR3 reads CASSRQGPFGNTLYF.